This is a list of T cell receptor beta chains from one sample in a study of cytomegalovirus exposure and HLA in healthy donors. The repertoire was sequenced with immunoSEQ multiplex PCR; TCRdb's copy has only in-frame clones and lacks some. Found here are 150,000 to 200,000 clones, 60% to 85% of them singletons; the top ten hold 0.6% to 0.95%. Sequencing input: PBMCs. The receptors stem from a female donor in good health and CMV-seronegative. The conserved cysteine and the conserved F or W are not part of the CDR3 here. Fields, in order: clone size, V gene, CDR3 protein. Rows may omit the clone size; those that give it use once, few, many or a size class.

size: -; V: TRBV19; CDR3: ASEKRGAYNEQF
size: few; V: TRBV6-5; CDR3: ASRALFLRVEGYT
size: -; V: TRBV19; CDR3: ASTQGTGDYEQY
size: -; V: TRBV7-2; CDR3: ASRPGTGPYEQY
size: once; V: TRBV5-4; CDR3: ASSLERTVGDTQY
size: -; V: TRBV7-8; CDR3: ASSRRQGGTYGYT
size: -; V: TRBV5-1; CDR3: ASSLGPGGNEQF
size: -; V: TRBV10-3; CDR3: AISESGGSTEAF
size: -; V: TRBV28; CDR3: ASSLSGTEAF
size: few; V: TRBV29-1; CDR3: SVAGWHTEAF
size: -; V: TRBV5-6; CDR3: ASSFRSNPLLS
size: few; V: TRBV5-8; CDR3: ASRSDRVDYEQY
size: -; V: TRBV7-2; CDR3: ASSLSPGWSTDTQY
size: -; V: TRBV7-9; CDR3: ASTRTGGEGNQPQH
size: once; V: TRBV27; CDR3: ASSPLPGTGYSGANVLT